The 21 T cell receptor beta chains listed next were all sequenced from one sample in a study of immune evolution from preneoplasia to lung adenocarcinoma. The repertoire was sequenced with immunoSEQ multiplex PCR; TCRdb's copy has only in-frame clones and lacks some. Here the sample spans 30,000 to 45,000 clones, 74% being singletons. The specimen sequenced was FFPE invasive lung adenocarcinoma tissue. These receptors came from a person between 60 and 70 years old with lung adenocarcinoma.

The CDR3 region has the DNA TGCAGCACCCCGCTTCCAAACAATGAGCAGTTCTTC. As protein: CSTPLPNNEQFF. This chain joins TRBV29-1 and TRBJ2-1; D uncertain. Germline V gene sequence: CDR1 SQVTM, CDR2 ANQGSEA. With 8 bases removed from V and 5 bases from J, the gap between germline ends came to 13 bases. This CDR3 has 12 amino acids.

This clone was recorded a few times. The chain employs TRBV18 and TRBJ1-5; D might be TRBD1 (5 bases). The CDR3 is 13 residues long. CDR1 and CDR2 from the germline V gene are KGHSH and LQKENI. V was shortened by 6 bases and J by 6 bases, with 12 bases between the two germline ends. The CDR3, as DNA: TGTGCCAGCTCCCTAAATGGGGGTCAGCCCCAGCATTTT. Translated: CASSLNGGQPQHF.

This sequence joins TRBV28 and TRBJ2-7; weak D call: TRBD1 (7 bases). Germline V lookup: CDR1 MDHEN, CDR2 SYDVKM. V dropped 10 bases and J dropped 3 bases, with 13 bases sitting between them. This CDR3 spans 12 amino acids. The CDR3 loop is CATRQGLYEQYF. CDR3 coding DNA: TGTGCCACCAGACAGGGACTCTACGAGCAGTACTTC.

The J gene is TRBJ2-2, the V gene TRBV30; D is ambiguous. Germline CDR1 reads GTSNPN; CDR2 reads SVGIG (reference sequence). The CDR3 is made up of 12 amino acids. V was clipped by 1 base and J by 5 bases, with 5 bases between them. The CDR3 bases are TGTGCCTGGAGTGCCGTGACCGGGGAGCTGTTTTTT. This sequence encodes CAWSAVTGELFF.

The chain combines TRBV20-1 with TRBJ2-5; tentative D call: TRBD2 (5 bases). V lost 6 bases to trimming and J lost 2 bases, with 7 bases between them. The CDR3 is made up of 11 amino acids. Germline assignment: CDR1 DFQATT and CDR2 SNEGSKA (reference sequence). CDR3 nucleotide sequence: TGCAGTGCCACGGGACAAGAGACCCAGTACTTC. This encodes CSATGQETQYF.

The CDR3 sequence is CASSQAFSQGAYGYTF. The CDR3 coding sequence is TGTGCCAGCAGCCAAGCGTTTTCGCAGGGCGCATATGGCTACACCTTC. The chain joins TRBV4-2 to TRBJ1-2, with D perhaps matching TRBD1 (5 bases). Trimming shortened V by 1 base and J by 5 bases, and 17 bases separated the two germline ends. The CDR3 contains 16 residues. CDR1 LGHNA and CDR2 YNFKEQ come from the germline V gene.

The CDR3 DNA reads as TGTGCCAGTAGTCTCGGCGGATATAGCAATCAGCCCCAGCATTTT. This gives the protein CASSLGGYSNQPQHF. The J gene is TRBJ1-5, the V gene TRBV19; D gene ambiguous. Germline V gene sequence: CDR1 LNHDA, CDR2 SQIVND (reference sequence). Trimming took off 5 bases at V and 0 bases at J, with 11 bases between the two ends. This CDR3 has 15 residues.

The chain combines TRBV12-5 with TRBJ1-1; the D is unclear. The germline V gene encodes CDR1 LGHNT and CDR2 FRNRAP. V was shortened by 4 bases and J by 1 base, with 4 bases between the two germline ends. CDR3 size: 12 residues. The CDR3, as DNA: TGTGCTAGTGGTTCCGGGAACACTGAAGCTTTCTTT. It specifies CASGSGNTEAFF.

The rearrangement uses TRBV7-9 and TRBJ2-7; D remains ambiguous. This CDR3 is built from 13 residues. The V gene lost 5 bases and the J gene lost 3 bases, with 11 bases spanning the gap. From germline, CDR1 is SEHNR and CDR2 FQNEAQ (reference sequence). The CDR3 loop reads CASSPGLSYEQYF. DNA of the CDR3: TGTGCCAGCAGCCCCGGGCTAAGCTACGAGCAGTACTTC. Filled out from reference TRBV7-9 and TRBJ2-7, the complete variable domain reads DTGVSQNPRHKITKRGQNVTFRCDPISEHNRLYWYRQTLGQGPEFLTYFQNEAQLEKSRLLSDRFSAERPKGSFSTLEIQRTEQGDSAMYLCASSPGLSYEQYFGPGTRLTVT.

The chain is built from TRBV5-1 and TRBJ2-5; TRBD1 aligns across 9 bases. Trimming took 3 bases from V and 5 from J; bases not matched to a gene: 5. Germline values: CDR1 SGHRS, CDR2 YFSETQ. This CDR3 spans 14 amino acids. CDR3 nucleotides: TGCGCCAGCAGCTCGGGACAGGGCATGGAGACCCAGTACTTC. Protein sequence: CASSSGQGMETQYF.

The chain carries TRBV6-5 and TRBJ2-7, with D tentatively TRBD1 or TRBD2 (7 bases each). Trimming removed 6 bases from V and 0 bases from J, with 15 bases in between. The CDR3 is made up of 15 amino acids. CDR1 MNHEY and CDR2 SVGAGI come from the germline V gene. CDR3 coding DNA: TGTGCCAGCAGCAGGGGGGGAGGCATCTCCTACGAGCAGTACTTC. Translated, it gives CASSRGGGISYEQYF.

The rearrangement links TRBV29-1 to TRBJ2-3; D is ambiguous. The germline V and J ends were trimmed by 4 bases and 1 base, with 6 bases remaining between them. The CDR3 length is 12 residues. The germline V gene encodes CDR1 SQVTM and CDR2 ANQGSEA. CDR3: CSVGQGTDTQYF. Here the CDR3 DNA reads TGCAGCGTTGGGCAGGGCACAGATACGCAGTATTTT.

The chain carries TRBV2 and TRBJ2-7; tentative D call: TRBD2 (5 bases). CDR3 length: 13 residues. Trimming pared 4 bases from V and 0 bases from J, leaving 7 bases between. Germline CDR1 reads SNHLY; CDR2 reads FYNNEI. This chain's CDR3 is CASSGGNSYEQYF. In DNA, the CDR3 is TGTGCCAGCAGTGGAGGGAACTCCTACGAGCAGTACTTC. Using reference TRBV2 and TRBJ2-7 for the parts outside the CDR3, the full variable domain is EPEVTQTPSHQVTQMGQEVILRCVPISNHLYFYWYRQILGQKVEFLVSFYNNEISEKSEIFDDQFSVERPDGSNFTLKIRSTKLEDSAMYFCASSGGNSYEQYFGPGTRLTVT.

J is TRBJ2-2 and V is TRBV30; 11 bases align to TRBD1. CDR1 and CDR2 from the germline V gene are GTSNPN and SVGIG (reference sequence). V trimming: 7 bases; J trimming: 7 bases; junction bases outside the gene matches: 14. The CDR3 covers 16 residues. CDR3 bases: TGTGCCTACCACCCCGGACAGGGGGCGCCGAACGGGGAGCTGTTTTTT. Translating gives CAYHPGQGAPNGELFF.

This sequence joins TRBV5-1 and TRBJ2-3; 9 bases align to TRBD2. Losses at the gene ends were 3 bases for V and 3 bases for J; bases not matched to a gene: 8. The CDR3 has 16 amino acids. Looked up from germline, CDR1 is SGHRS and CDR2 is YFSETQ. The CDR3 region has the DNA TGCGCCAGCAGCTCCCACGGGGCGGGAGGGACAGATACGCAGTATTTT. This translates into CASSSHGAGGTDTQYF. Based on the CDR3 plus reference TRBV5-1 and TRBJ2-3, the full variable domain is KAGVTQTPRYLIKTRGQQVTLSCSPISGHRSVSWYQQTPGQGLQFLFEYFSETQRNKGNFPGRFSGRQFSNSRSEMNVSTLELGDSALYLCASSSHGAGGTDTQYFGPGTRLTVL.

This clone has more than one count but fewer than ten. The gene calls are TRBV7-8 and TRBJ2-7, with a possible D match to TRBD2 (6 bases). The ends were cut back, 2 bases at V and 6 bases at J, with 20 bases in the middle. The CDR3 consists of 16 residues. Germline assignment: CDR1 SGHVS and CDR2 FQNEAQ. CDR3 sequence reads: CASSLTRDSQALEQYF. DNA for the CDR3: TGTGCCAGCAGCTTAACCCGGGACTCTCAAGCCCTCGAGCAGTACTTC.

The chain couples TRBV10-3 to TRBJ1-4; TRBD1 is a possible D gene (5 bases). Germline V gene data show CDR1 as ENHRY and CDR2 as SYGVKD. The CDR3 is 12 amino acids. V was pared by 5 bases and J by 8 bases, with 9 bases between. Written as DNA, the CDR3 is TGTGCCATCAGTCGGGGGGGAGAAAAACTGTTTTTT. This encodes CAISRGGEKLFF.

The chain uses TRBV2 and TRBJ2-7; D gene unclear. The CDR3 is 11 residues long. With 6 bases removed from V and 5 bases from J, the gap between germline ends came to 8 bases. CDR1 and CDR2 from the germline V gene are SNHLY and FYNNEI. The CDR3 sequence: CASSTADEQYF. The CDR3 nucleotides read TGTGCCAGCAGCACTGCCGACGAGCAGTACTTC.

This clone was seen a handful of times. This chain connects TRBV9 to TRBJ2-1; D tentatively fits TRBD1 or TRBD2 (5 bases each). The ends were cut back, 7 bases at V and 7 bases at J, with 18 bases in the middle. The CDR3 totals 14 residues. The germline V gene encodes CDR1 SGDLS and CDR2 YYNGEE. The chain's CDR3 is CASQGPGSTNEQFF. The CDR3 coding sequence is TGTGCCAGCCAGGGACCCGGGTCCACGAATGAGCAGTTCTTC. Variable domain in full (rest from reference TRBV9 and TRBJ2-1): DSGVTQTPKHLITATGQRVTLRCSPRSGDLSVYWYQQSLDQGLQFLIQYYNGEERAKGNILERFSAQQFPDLHSELNLSSLELGDSALYFCASQGPGSTNEQFFGPGTRLTVL.

The chain's CDR3 is CASSLQRSTNEKLFF. The DNA for the CDR3 is TGTGCCAGCAGCTTACAGCGGTCAACTAATGAAAAACTGTTTTTT. This rearrangement joins TRBV7-8 to TRBJ1-4, with unresolved D. V was pared by 2 bases and J by 0 bases, with 7 bases between. The CDR3 is 15 residues long. In germline, CDR1 is SGHVS, CDR2 FQNEAQ.

This clone has more than one count but fewer than ten. This chain links TRBV7-5 with TRBJ2-7; the table's TRBD2 call for D was not verified on the DNA. TRBV7-5 is flagged as a pseudogene. CDR3 size: 15 residues. CDR3 residues: CVRSGGVSVSYEQYF. The CDR3 DNA reads as TGTGTCAGAAGCGGAGGGGTTAGCGTATCCTACGAGCAGTACTTC.